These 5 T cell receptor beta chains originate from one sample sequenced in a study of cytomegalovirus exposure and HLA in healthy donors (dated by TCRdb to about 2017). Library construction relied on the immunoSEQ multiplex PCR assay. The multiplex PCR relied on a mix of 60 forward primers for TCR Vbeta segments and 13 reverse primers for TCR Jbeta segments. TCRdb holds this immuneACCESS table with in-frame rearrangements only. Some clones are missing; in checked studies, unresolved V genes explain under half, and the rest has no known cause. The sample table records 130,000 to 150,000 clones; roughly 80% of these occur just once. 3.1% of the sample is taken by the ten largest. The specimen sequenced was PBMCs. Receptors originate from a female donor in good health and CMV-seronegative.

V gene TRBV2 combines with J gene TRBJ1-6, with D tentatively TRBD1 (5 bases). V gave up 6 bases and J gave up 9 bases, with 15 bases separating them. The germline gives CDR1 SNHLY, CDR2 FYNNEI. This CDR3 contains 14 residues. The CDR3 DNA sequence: TGTGCCAGCAGGAGCAGGGAGGTTTTTTCACCCCTCCACTTT. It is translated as CASRSREVFSPLHF. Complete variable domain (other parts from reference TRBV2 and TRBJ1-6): EPEVTQTPSHQVTQMGQEVILRCVPISNHLYFYWYRQILGQKVEFLVSFYNNEISEKSEIFDDQFSVERPDGSNFTLKIRSTKLEDSAMYFCASRSREVFSPLHFGNGTRLTVT.

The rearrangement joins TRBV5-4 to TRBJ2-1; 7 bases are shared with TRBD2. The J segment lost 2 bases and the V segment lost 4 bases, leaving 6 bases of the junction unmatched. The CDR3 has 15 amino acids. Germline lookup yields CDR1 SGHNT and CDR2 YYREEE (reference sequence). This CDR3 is CASSMSSGAYNEQFF. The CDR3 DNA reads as TGTGCCAGCAGCATGTCTAGCGGAGCCTACAATGAGCAGTTCTTC. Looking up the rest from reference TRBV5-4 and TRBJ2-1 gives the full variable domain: ETGVTQSPTHLIKTRGQQVTLRCSSQSGHNTVSWYQQALGQGPQFIFQYYREEENGRGNFPPRFSGLQFPNYSSELNVNALELDDSALYLCASSMSSGAYNEQFFGPGTRLTVL.

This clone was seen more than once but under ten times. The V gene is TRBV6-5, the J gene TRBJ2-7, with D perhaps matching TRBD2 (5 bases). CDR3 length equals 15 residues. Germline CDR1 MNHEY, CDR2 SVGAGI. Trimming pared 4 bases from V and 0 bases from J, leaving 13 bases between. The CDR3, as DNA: TGTGCCAGCAGTTCTCCGGCGGGCAGCTCCTACGAGCAGTACTTC. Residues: CASSSPAGSSYEQYF.

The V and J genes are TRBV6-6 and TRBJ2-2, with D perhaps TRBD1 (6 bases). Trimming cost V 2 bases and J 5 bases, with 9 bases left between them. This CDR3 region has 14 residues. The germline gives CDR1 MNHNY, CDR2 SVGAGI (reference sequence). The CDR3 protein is CASSYLQGTGELFF. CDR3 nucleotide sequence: TGTGCCAGCAGTTACCTACAGGGAACCGGGGAGCTGTTTTTT.

The CDR3 DNA follows: TGCAGCGTTGTCAGAGTCAGGGGGCTAGAGACCCAGTACTTC. Its protein is CSVVRVRGLETQYF. The chain recombines TRBV29-1 with TRBJ2-5, with 8 bases matching TRBD1. Unmatched junction bases numbered 8, after V lost 4 bases and J lost 4 bases. CDR3 size: 14 residues. The germline CDR1 and CDR2 sequences are SQVTM and ANQGSEA.